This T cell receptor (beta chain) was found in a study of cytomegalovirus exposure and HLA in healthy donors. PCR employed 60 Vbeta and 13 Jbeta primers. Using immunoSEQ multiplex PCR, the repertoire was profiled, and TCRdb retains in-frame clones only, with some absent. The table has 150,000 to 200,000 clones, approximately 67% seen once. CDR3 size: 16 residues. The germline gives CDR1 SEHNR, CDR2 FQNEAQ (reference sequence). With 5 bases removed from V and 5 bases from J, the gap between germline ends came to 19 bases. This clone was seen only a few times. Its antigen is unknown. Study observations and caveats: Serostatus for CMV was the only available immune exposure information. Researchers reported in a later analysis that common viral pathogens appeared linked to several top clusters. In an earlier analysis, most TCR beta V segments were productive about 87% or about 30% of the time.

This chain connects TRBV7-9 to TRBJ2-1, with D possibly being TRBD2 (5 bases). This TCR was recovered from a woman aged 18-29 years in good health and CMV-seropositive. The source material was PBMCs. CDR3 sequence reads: CASSPRALAADNEQFF. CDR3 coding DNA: TGTGCCAGCAGCCCGAGAGCCCTAGCAGCTGACAATGAGCAGTTCTTC.